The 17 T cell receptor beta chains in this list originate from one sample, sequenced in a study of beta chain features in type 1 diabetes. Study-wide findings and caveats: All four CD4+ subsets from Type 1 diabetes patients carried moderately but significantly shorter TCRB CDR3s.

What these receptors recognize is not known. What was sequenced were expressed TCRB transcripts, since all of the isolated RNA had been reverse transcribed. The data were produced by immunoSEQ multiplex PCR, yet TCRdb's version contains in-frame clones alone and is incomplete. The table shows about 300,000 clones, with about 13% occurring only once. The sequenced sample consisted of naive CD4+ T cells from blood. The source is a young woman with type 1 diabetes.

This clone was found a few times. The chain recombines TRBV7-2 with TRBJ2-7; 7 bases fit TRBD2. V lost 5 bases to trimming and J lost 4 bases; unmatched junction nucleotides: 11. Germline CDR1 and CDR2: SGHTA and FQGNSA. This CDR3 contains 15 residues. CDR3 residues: CASSQEGAGHYEQYV. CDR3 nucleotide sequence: TGTGCCAGCAGCCAGGAAGGAGCGGGGCATTACGAGCAGTACGTC.

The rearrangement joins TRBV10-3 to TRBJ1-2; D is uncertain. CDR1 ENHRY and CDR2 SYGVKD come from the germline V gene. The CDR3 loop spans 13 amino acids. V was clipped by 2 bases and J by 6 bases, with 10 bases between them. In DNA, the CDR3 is TGTGCCATCAGTGAGGAAGAGAGGAATGGCTACACCTTC. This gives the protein CAISEEERNGYTF.

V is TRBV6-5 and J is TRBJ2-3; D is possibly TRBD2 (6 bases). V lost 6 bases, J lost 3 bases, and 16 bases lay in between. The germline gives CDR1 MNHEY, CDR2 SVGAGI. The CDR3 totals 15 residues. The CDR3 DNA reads TGTGCCAGCAGAAACCGCGGGACTGGGACAGATACGCAGTATTTT. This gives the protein CASRNRGTGTDTQYF.

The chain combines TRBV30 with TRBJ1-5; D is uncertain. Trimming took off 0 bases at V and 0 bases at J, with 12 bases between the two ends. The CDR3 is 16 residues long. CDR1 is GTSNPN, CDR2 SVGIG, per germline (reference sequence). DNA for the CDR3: TGTGCCTGGAGTGTACTAGGACCTTATAGCAATCAGCCCCAGCATTTT. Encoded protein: CAWSVLGPYSNQPQHF.

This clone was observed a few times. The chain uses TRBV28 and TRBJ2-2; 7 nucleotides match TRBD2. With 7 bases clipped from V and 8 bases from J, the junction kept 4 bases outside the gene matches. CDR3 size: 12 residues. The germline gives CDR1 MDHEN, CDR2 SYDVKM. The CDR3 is CASTGLVGELFF. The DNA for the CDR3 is TGTGCCAGCACCGGACTAGTTGGGGAGCTGTTTTTT.

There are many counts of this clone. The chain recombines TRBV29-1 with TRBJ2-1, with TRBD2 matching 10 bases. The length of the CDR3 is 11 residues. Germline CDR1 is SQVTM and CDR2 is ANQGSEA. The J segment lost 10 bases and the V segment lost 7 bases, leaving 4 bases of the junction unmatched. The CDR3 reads CSGGTSVEQFF. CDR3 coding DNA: TGCAGCGGGGGGACTAGCGTAGAGCAGTTCTTC.

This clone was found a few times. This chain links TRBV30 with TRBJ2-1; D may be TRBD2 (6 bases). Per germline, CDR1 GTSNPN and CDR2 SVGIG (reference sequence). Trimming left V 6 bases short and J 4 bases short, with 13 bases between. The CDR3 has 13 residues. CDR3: CACLSEGYNEQFF. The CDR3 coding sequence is TGTGCCTGTCTTTCGGAGGGGTACAATGAGCAGTTCTTC. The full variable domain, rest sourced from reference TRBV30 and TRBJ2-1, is SQTIHQWPATLVQPVGSPLSLECTVEGTSNPNLYWYRQAAGRGLQLLFYSVGIGQISSEVPQNLSASRPQDRQFILSSKKLLLSDSGFYLCACLSEGYNEQFFGPGTRLTVL.

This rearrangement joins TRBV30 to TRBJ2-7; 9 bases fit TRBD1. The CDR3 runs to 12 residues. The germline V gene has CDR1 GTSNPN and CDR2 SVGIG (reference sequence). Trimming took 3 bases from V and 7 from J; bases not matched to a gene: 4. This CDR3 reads CAWRQGAKEQYF. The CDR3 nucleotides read TGTGCCTGGAGACAGGGGGCGAAGGAGCAGTACTTC.

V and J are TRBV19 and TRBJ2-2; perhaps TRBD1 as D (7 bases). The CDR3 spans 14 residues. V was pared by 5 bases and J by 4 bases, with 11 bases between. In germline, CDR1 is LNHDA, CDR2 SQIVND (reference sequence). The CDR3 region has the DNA TGTGCCAGTAGTGGGACAGCGGGCACCGGGGAGCTGTTTTTT. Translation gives CASSGTAGTGELFF.

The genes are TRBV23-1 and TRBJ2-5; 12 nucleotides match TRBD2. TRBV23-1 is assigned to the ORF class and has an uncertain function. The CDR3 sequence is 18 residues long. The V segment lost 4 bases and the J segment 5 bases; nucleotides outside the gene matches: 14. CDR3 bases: TGCGCCAGCAGTCGGGAGAAAAGGACTAGCGGGAAGGGGGAGACCCAGTACTTC. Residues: CASSREKRTSGKGETQYF.

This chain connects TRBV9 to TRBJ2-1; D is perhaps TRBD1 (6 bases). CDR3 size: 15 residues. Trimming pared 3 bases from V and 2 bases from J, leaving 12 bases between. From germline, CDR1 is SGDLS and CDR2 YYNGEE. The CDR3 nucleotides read TGTGCCAGCAGCGCAAGACAGGACCCCTACAATGAGCAGTTCTTC. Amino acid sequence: CASSARQDPYNEQFF. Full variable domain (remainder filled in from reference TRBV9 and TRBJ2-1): DSGVTQTPKHLITATGQRVTLRCSPRSGDLSVYWYQQSLDQGLQFLIQYYNGEERAKGNILERFSAQQFPDLHSELNLSSLELGDSALYFCASSARQDPYNEQFFGPGTRLTVL.

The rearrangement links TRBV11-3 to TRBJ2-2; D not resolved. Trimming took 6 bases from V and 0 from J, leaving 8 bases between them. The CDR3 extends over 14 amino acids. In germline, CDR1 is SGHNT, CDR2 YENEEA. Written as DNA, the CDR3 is TGTGCCAGCAGAGCCCCGTCGAACACCGGGGAGCTGTTTTTT. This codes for CASRAPSNTGELFF.

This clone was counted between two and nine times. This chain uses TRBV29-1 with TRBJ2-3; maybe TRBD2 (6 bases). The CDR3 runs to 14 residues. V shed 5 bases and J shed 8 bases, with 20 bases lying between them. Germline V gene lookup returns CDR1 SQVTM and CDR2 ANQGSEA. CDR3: CSVTSRLVWITQYF. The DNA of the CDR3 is TGCAGCGTTACGTCTAGACTAGTCTGGATTACGCAGTATTTT.

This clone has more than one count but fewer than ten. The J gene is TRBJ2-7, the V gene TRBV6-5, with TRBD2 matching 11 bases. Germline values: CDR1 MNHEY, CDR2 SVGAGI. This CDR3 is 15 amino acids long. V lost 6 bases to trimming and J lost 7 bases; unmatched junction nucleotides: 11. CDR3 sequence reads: CASRLISGRAGEQYF. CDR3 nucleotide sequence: TGTGCCAGCAGATTAATTAGCGGGAGGGCCGGAGAGCAGTACTTC.

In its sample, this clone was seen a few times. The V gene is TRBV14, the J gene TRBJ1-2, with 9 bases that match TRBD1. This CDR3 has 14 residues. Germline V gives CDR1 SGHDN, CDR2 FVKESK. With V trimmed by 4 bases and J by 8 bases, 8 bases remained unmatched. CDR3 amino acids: CASSPYGTGSGYTF. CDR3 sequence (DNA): TGTGCCAGCAGCCCTTACGGGACAGGGAGCGGCTACACCTTC.

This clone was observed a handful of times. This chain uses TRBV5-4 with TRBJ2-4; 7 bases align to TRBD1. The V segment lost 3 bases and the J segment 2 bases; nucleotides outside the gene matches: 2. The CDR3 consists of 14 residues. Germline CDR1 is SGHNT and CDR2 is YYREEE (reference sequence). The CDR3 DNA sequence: TGTGCCAGCAGCTCGACAGGGTCCAAAAACATTCAGTACTTC. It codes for CASSSTGSKNIQYF.

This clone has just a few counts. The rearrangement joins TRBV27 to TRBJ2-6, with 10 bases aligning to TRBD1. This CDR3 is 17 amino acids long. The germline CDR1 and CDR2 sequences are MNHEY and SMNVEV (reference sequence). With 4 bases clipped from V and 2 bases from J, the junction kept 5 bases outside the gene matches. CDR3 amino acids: CASSYRTGGAGANVLTF. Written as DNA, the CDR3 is TGTGCCAGCAGTTACCGGACAGGGGGAGCTGGGGCCAACGTCCTGACTTTC.